The clone carrying this T cell receptor beta chain came up once. These data belong to a study of T cells in Graves' hyperthyroidism and ophthalmopathy. Study details: Peripheral blood collection took place at initial diagnosis, before any treatment.

Not enrolled were patients with uncontrolled infection, other autoimmune disease, pregnancy or lactation. CDR3 length: 16 amino acids. Germline assignment: CDR1 MGHRA and CDR2 YSYEKL. Trimming cost V 0 bases and J 9 bases, with 15 bases left between them. The TCR beta CDR3 regions underwent amplification using RNA transcripts as the source. HTBI primers were the set used in a first-round RT-PCR of the TCR CDR3. TCRdb reanalysed the multiplex PCR reads using MiXCR and keeps one entry per CDR3 protein. The sample has 350,000 or so distinct CDR3 sequences; 15% to 20% are singletons. The sequence came from a woman in her thirties or forties with Graves' ophthalmopathy. Sequencing was performed on blood. This chain uses TRBV4-1 with TRBJ1-6, with D possibly being TRBD1 (5 bases). This chain's CDR3 is CASSQDLGARGSPLHF. The CDR3 DNA reads TGCGCCAGCAGCCAAGATTTAGGGGCGAGGGGTTCACCCCTCCACTTT.